Listed here are 4 T cell receptor beta chains from one sample, sequenced in a study of shared clonotypes between healthy human individuals. TCRdb's table, derived via immunoSEQ multiplex PCR, lists solely in-frame clones and lacks some. The sample shows 2 million to 3 million clones, over 85% of them seen only once. The sample comprised naive CD4+ T cells sorted from blood. The subset: CD45RA+ positively selected. The receptors come from a young man in good health.

The chain carries TRBV7-2 and TRBJ1-5, with 10 positions matching TRBD1. CDR3 length: 15 amino acids. CDR1 is SGHTA and CDR2 is FQGNSA in the germline V gene. Trimming removed 2 bases from V and 6 bases from J; junction bases left unmatched: 4. The chain's CDR3 is CASSLRQGASQPQHF. In DNA form, the CDR3 reads TGTGCCAGCAGCTTAAGACAGGGGGCCAGTCAGCCCCAGCATTTT. Full variable domain (missing parts from reference TRBV7-2 and TRBJ1-5): GAGVSQSPSNKVTEKGKDVELRCDPISGHTALYWYRQSLGQGLEFLIYFQGNSAPDKSGLPSDRFSAERTGGSVSTLTIQRTQQEDSAVYLCASSLRQGASQPQHFGDGTRLSIL.

The CDR3 reads CASSGIQDNQPQHF. The CDR3 nucleotides read TGTGCCAGCAGTGGTATACAGGACAATCAGCCCCAGCATTTT. V gene TRBV2 combines with J gene TRBJ1-5; possibly TRBD1 for D (5 bases). V gave up 4 bases and J gave up 3 bases, with 10 bases separating them. In germline, CDR1 is SNHLY, CDR2 FYNNEI. The CDR3 consists of 14 residues.

The rearrangement links TRBV5-1 to TRBJ2-5; TRBD2 matches 7 bases. V trimming: 0 bases; J trimming: 7 bases; junction bases outside the gene matches: 9. CDR1 and CDR2 (germline): SGHRS, YFSETQ. The CDR3 totals 15 residues. CDR3: CASSLVASGAGTQYF. The CDR3 bases are TGCGCCAGCAGCTTGGTAGCTAGCGGAGCGGGGACCCAGTACTTC.

This sequence joins TRBV4-1 and TRBJ2-5; TRBD1 or TRBD2 may be the D gene (5 bases each). V lost 3 bases and J lost 4, with 18 bases in between. The CDR3 has 16 residues. Looked up from germline, CDR1 is MGHRA and CDR2 is YSYEKL. As DNA, the CDR3 is TGCGCCAGCAGCCACGACGGCGCCCGGGGCGGAGAGACCCAGTACTTC. The encoded protein is CASSHDGARGGETQYF.